These 18 T cell receptor beta chains were sequenced from one sample in a study of T cell responses to AZD1222 COVID-19 vaccine. Produced via immunoSEQ multiplex PCR; TCRdb's table is partial and in-frame only. Counted here are approximately 150,000 clones, 93% occurring once; the ten biggest clones make up more than 10%. Specimen: peripheral blood, collected after recovery from COVID-19. The source is an adult who had recovered from COVID-19.

The CDR3 coding sequence is TGCAGCGCCCACGACGGACTGGCGAGGGAAAAACTGTTTTTT. Translation: CSAHDGLAREKLFF. The chain is built from TRBV29-1 and TRBJ1-4; D is uncertain. Trimming removed 7 bases at V and 8 bases at J, with 20 bases between. Germline loops: CDR1 SQVTM, CDR2 ANQGSEA. CDR3 length: 14 residues.

The gene calls are TRBV14 and TRBJ1-2; 8 bases align to TRBD1. The CDR3 is 14 amino acids. CDR1 is SGHDN and CDR2 is FVKESK in the germline V gene. V was clipped by 5 bases and J by 2 bases; unmatched bases: 4. CDR3 protein: CASSSGQANYGYTF. CDR3 sequence (DNA): TGTGCCAGCAGCTCGGGACAGGCCAACTATGGCTACACCTTC.

This chain joins TRBV27 and TRBJ2-7; D call uncertain. Germline CDR1 reads MNHEY; CDR2 reads SMNVEV (reference sequence). The germline V and J ends were trimmed by 3 bases and 6 bases, with 12 bases remaining between them. This CDR3 is 13 amino acids long. For the CDR3, the DNA is TGTGCCAGCAGTTTGGCTAGTGGCAGCGAGCAGTACTTC. Protein: CASSLASGSEQYF.

The V gene is TRBV28, the J gene TRBJ2-1; 11 bases match TRBD2. The V gene end was trimmed by 6 bases and the J gene end by 7 bases; junction bases not matched to a gene: 14. The CDR3 covers 17 residues. Germline values: CDR1 MDHEN, CDR2 SYDVKM. For the CDR3, the DNA is TGTGCCAGCAGCTTAGCGGGAGGGCCATTTCCGGGGAATGAGCAGTTCTTC. The encoded protein is CASSLAGGPFPGNEQFF.

CDR3 nucleotides: TGCGCCAGCAGCCAGCACAACAAATTAGAGACCCAGTACTTC. Encoded protein: CASSQHNKLETQYF. The V and J genes are TRBV5-1 and TRBJ2-5; D not resolved. Trimming took 4 bases from V and 4 from J, leaving 14 bases between them. The germline V gene has CDR1 SGHRS and CDR2 YFSETQ. This CDR3 contains 14 residues.

This rearrangement joins TRBV11-3 to TRBJ2-3, with a possible D match to TRBD1 (6 bases). Trimming shortened V by 4 bases and J by 1 base, and 12 bases separated the two germline ends. This CDR3 has 15 residues. Germline CDR1 is SGHNT and CDR2 is YENEEA. DNA of the CDR3: TGTGCCAGCAGCTCAGGGGAGTGGGGCACAGATACGCAGTATTTT. Translated, it gives CASSSGEWGTDTQYF.

The chain joins TRBV28 to TRBJ2-1; D is unresolved. This CDR3 region has 17 residues. Germline CDR1 MDHEN, CDR2 SYDVKM. Trimming pared 5 bases from V and 0 bases from J, leaving 17 bases between. CDR3 in DNA: TGTGCCAGCAGTCCCAGCATATTCCGGTACTCCTACAATGAGCAGTTCTTC. Its protein product is CASSPSIFRYSYNEQFF.

This chain links TRBV15 with TRBJ2-7; TRBD2 agrees at 8 bases. The J segment lost 4 bases and the V segment lost 5 bases, leaving 7 bases of the junction unmatched. Germline V lookup: CDR1 LNHNV, CDR2 YYDKDF (reference sequence). The CDR3 loop spans 14 amino acids. As DNA, the CDR3 is TGTGCCACCAGCCCTGACAGCGGGAGTTACGAGCAGTACTTC. Its protein product is CATSPDSGSYEQYF.

This chain links TRBV5-4 with TRBJ2-5, with D unclear. This CDR3 comprises 15 residues. Per the germline V gene, CDR1 is SGHNT and CDR2 is YYREEE (reference sequence). Trimming pared 1 base from V and 5 bases from J, leaving 15 bases between. As DNA, the CDR3 is TGTGCCAGCAGCTTGTCGGGCACCCCTAGGGAGACCCAGTACTTC. Translation gives CASSLSGTPRETQYF.

About this clone itself: The junction does not match germline at one end; this may be a read error. V usage is TRBV4-1 and J usage is TRBJ2-4; D is undetermined. Germline values: CDR1 MGHRA, CDR2 YSYEKL. CDR3 length equals 12 residues. The CDR3 loop is CASSQEDPREFF. The DNA of the CDR3 is TGCGCCAGCAGCCAAGAGGACCCTAGAGAGTTCTTC.

The rearrangement links TRBV9 to TRBJ2-1; 8 positions match TRBD2. V was pared by 0 bases and J by 5 bases, with 1 base of the junction left unmatched. The CDR3 covers 14 residues. Germline CDR1 is SGDLS and CDR2 is YYNGEE. CDR3 protein: CASSVEGLDNEQFF. For the CDR3, the DNA is TGTGCCAGCAGCGTAGAGGGACTAGACAATGAGCAGTTCTTC.

The chain employs TRBV28 and TRBJ1-5; 11 nucleotides agree with TRBD1. In germline, CDR1 is MDHEN, CDR2 SYDVKM. The CDR3 spans 19 residues. The ends lost 3 bases at V and 2 bases at J; junction bases unmatched: 12. This CDR3 reads CASSFRTGGRIVGNQPQHF. Written as DNA, the CDR3 is TGTGCCAGCAGTTTCCGGACAGGGGGCAGGATAGTTGGCAATCAGCCCCAGCATTTT.

This sequence joins TRBV19 and TRBJ2-7, with no clear D. This CDR3 is built from 11 residues. V was shortened by 9 bases and J by 0 bases, with 6 bases between the two germline ends. CDR1 is LNHDA, CDR2 SQIVND, per germline (reference sequence). The CDR3 nucleotides are TGTGCCAGCTCGAGCTCCTACGAGCAGTACTTC. Its protein is CASSSSYEQYF.

The gene calls are TRBV28 and TRBJ1-2; a possible D gene is TRBD1 (6 bases). The CDR3 covers 17 residues. Germline loops: CDR1 MDHEN, CDR2 SYDVKM. Trimming removed 2 bases at V and 1 base at J, with 17 bases between. For the CDR3, the DNA is TGTGCCAGCAGTTTAGGCAGGGGCGAGAATGTTAACTATGGCTACACCTTC. Translated, it gives CASSLGRGENVNYGYTF.

This chain links TRBV6-5 with TRBJ2-7; 8 nucleotides align to TRBD2. The CDR3 has 14 residues. V trimming: 6 bases; J trimming: 2 bases; junction bases outside the gene matches: 6. In germline, CDR1 is MNHEY, CDR2 SVGAGI. CDR3 in amino acids: CASSLSGTAYEQYF. The CDR3 coding sequence is TGTGCCAGCAGCCTTAGCGGGACGGCCTACGAGCAGTACTTC.

The chain recombines TRBV18 with TRBJ2-1, with D unresolved. The ends were cut back, 1 base at V and 1 base at J, with 8 bases in the middle. CDR1 is KGHSH, CDR2 LQKENI, per germline. The CDR3 has 15 amino acids. The CDR3 reads CASSPQGGSYNEQFF. The CDR3 DNA sequence: TGTGCCAGCTCACCACAGGGTGGGTCCTACAATGAGCAGTTCTTC.

The chain joins TRBV24-1 to TRBJ1-1, with TRBD1 as a possible D gene (6 bases). V gave up 7 bases and J gave up 1 base, with 12 bases separating them. Germline loops: CDR1 KGHDR, CDR2 SFDVKD. The CDR3 is 14 residues long. The CDR3 region is CATRKEGENTEAFF. CDR3 coding DNA: TGTGCCACCAGAAAGGAGGGGGAGAACACTGAAGCTTTCTTT.

The gene calls are TRBV7-3 and TRBJ1-1; no definite D call. The V end lost 1 base, the J end lost 2 bases, and 11 bases lay between the germline ends. The CDR3 spans 15 residues. From germline, CDR1 is SGHTA and CDR2 FQGTGA. CDR3 residues: CASSLNTLVNTEAFF. The CDR3 coding sequence is TGTGCCAGCAGCTTAAACACGTTAGTAAACACTGAAGCTTTCTTT.